These T cell receptor beta chains were read from a single sample in a study of T cell changes during pregnancy in multiple sclerosis. The table came from immunoSEQ multiplex PCR; TCRdb's copy has only in-frame clones and leaves some out. The table has under 80,000 clones, about 89% seen once. The sample here was CD4+ T cells from peripheral blood mononuclear cells, taken in the second trimester of pregnancy. Receptors originate from a female donor with multiple sclerosis, enrolled in a pregnancy study. The CDR3 runs from the conserved cysteine through the conserved F or W. Fields, in order: CDR3 DNA, CDR3 protein, clone size, J gene, D gene, V gene. The D gene is left open where the match is weak. Only some rows state a clone size, as once, few, many or a class for expanded clones.

CDR3 DNA: TGTGCCAGCAGTTACGGGGAGGAGGGGACAGATACGCAGTATTTT
CDR3 protein: CASSYGEEGTDTQYF
clone size: few
J gene: TRBJ2-3
D gene: -
V gene: TRBV6-5

CDR3 DNA: TGTGCCAGCAGCCAACGGACAGGGGGGGTTCAGTACTTC
CDR3 protein: CASSQRTGGVQYF
clone size: -
J gene: TRBJ2-4
D gene: TRBD1
V gene: TRBV5-4

CDR3 DNA: TGTGCCTGGAGTTCGGGGGGAGATCAGCCCCAGCATTTT
CDR3 protein: CAWSSGGDQPQHF
clone size: -
J gene: TRBJ1-5
D gene: -
V gene: TRBV30

CDR3 DNA: TGTGCCAGTAGTATTACTAGAGACAGGGGAGATACGCAGTATTTT
CDR3 protein: CASSITRDRGDTQYF
clone size: -
J gene: TRBJ2-3
D gene: TRBD1
V gene: TRBV19

CDR3 DNA: TGTGCCAGCAGCGTAGCTGTACGGGTTCAAGAGACCCAGTACTTC
CDR3 protein: CASSVAVRVQETQYF
clone size: -
J gene: TRBJ2-5
D gene: -
V gene: TRBV9

CDR3 DNA: TGTGCCAGCTCACCCCTACACGGACAGGTTTACGAGCAGTACTTC
CDR3 protein: CASSPLHGQVYEQYF
clone size: -
J gene: TRBJ2-7
D gene: TRBD1
V gene: TRBV18

CDR3 DNA: TGTGCCAGCTCACCAAGTGGGACAGGGGTGAGCAATCAGCCCCAGCATTTT
CDR3 protein: CASSPSGTGVSNQPQHF
clone size: -
J gene: TRBJ1-5
D gene: TRBD1
V gene: TRBV18

CDR3 DNA: TGTGCCAGCAGCCCGAGCCGAGCGGGAGTTGCCGGGGAGCTGTTTTTT
CDR3 protein: CASSPSRAGVAGELFF
clone size: -
J gene: TRBJ2-2
D gene: TRBD2
V gene: TRBV7-2

CDR3 DNA: TGTGCCAGCAGCTTTGAGGGGGCCACAGGTGAAGCTTTCTTT
CDR3 protein: CASSFEGATGEAFF
clone size: -
J gene: TRBJ1-1
D gene: TRBD1
V gene: TRBV7-3

CDR3 DNA: TGTGCCAGCAGTGCGGGCAGGGGGCTTGATGAAGCTTTCTTT
CDR3 protein: CASSAGRGLDEAFF
clone size: -
J gene: TRBJ1-1
D gene: TRBD1
V gene: TRBV6-4

CDR3 DNA: TGTGCCAGCAGGCAGGCCGGTGTAAAACTGTTTTTT
CDR3 protein: CASRQAGVKLFF
clone size: -
J gene: TRBJ1-4
D gene: -
V gene: TRBV2

CDR3 DNA: TGTGCCAGCTCACCACTTGGACAGGGGGCACGGAGGACTGAAGCTTTCTTT
CDR3 protein: CASSPLGQGARRTEAFF
clone size: once
J gene: TRBJ1-1
D gene: TRBD1
V gene: TRBV18

CDR3 DNA: TGTGCCAGCAGCTCGGACAGGAACACTGAAGCTTTCTTT
CDR3 protein: CASSSDRNTEAFF
clone size: -
J gene: TRBJ1-1
D gene: -
V gene: TRBV6-1

CDR3 DNA: TGTGCCAGCAGCCCAGCACAGGGTATAAATGGCTACACCTTC
CDR3 protein: CASSPAQGINGYTF
clone size: -
J gene: TRBJ1-2
D gene: -
V gene: TRBV9

CDR3 DNA: TGTGCCAGCAGCTTAGGCGGGGGGGTTCTACTAGCCAAAAACATTCAGTACTTC
CDR3 protein: CASSLGGGVLLAKNIQYF
clone size: -
J gene: TRBJ2-4
D gene: TRBD2
V gene: TRBV11-2

CDR3 DNA: TGCAGCTTAGGACTAGCGGGGGCCTCCGGCGAGACCCAGTACTTC
CDR3 protein: CSLGLAGASGETQYF
clone size: -
J gene: TRBJ2-5
D gene: TRBD2
V gene: TRBV29-1

CDR3 DNA: TGTGCCAGCAGTTTAGCGGTTGTTGGGGCCAACGTCCTGACTTTC
CDR3 protein: CASSLAVVGANVLTF
clone size: once
J gene: TRBJ2-6
D gene: -
V gene: TRBV28

CDR3 DNA: TGTGCCATCAGTGAGTCGAGTCTGGCTGGGGCCAACGTCCTGACTTTC
CDR3 protein: CAISESSLAGANVLTF
clone size: once
J gene: TRBJ2-6
D gene: -
V gene: TRBV10-3

CDR3 DNA: TGTGCCATCAGTGCAGGGACTGATACGCAGTATTTT
CDR3 protein: CAISAGTDTQYF
clone size: -
J gene: TRBJ2-3
D gene: -
V gene: TRBV10-3

CDR3 DNA: TGTGCCATCAGTGATAGATTAGGACTAGCGGGACGGAATGAGCAGTTCTTC
CDR3 protein: CAISDRLGLAGRNEQFF
clone size: -
J gene: TRBJ2-1
D gene: TRBD2
V gene: TRBV10-3

CDR3 DNA: TGCGCCAGCAGCTTGGAAGGGGGTGAAAAACTGTTTTTT
CDR3 protein: CASSLEGGEKLFF
clone size: -
J gene: TRBJ1-4
D gene: -
V gene: TRBV5-1

CDR3 DNA: TGTGCCAGCAGACAGCAAAACACCATATATTTT
CDR3 protein: CASRQQNTIYF
clone size: -
J gene: TRBJ1-3
D gene: -
V gene: TRBV2

CDR3 DNA: TGTGCCGCCAAACAGGGGACTTCCACTGAAGCTTTCTTT
CDR3 protein: CAAKQGTSTEAFF
clone size: -
J gene: TRBJ1-1
D gene: TRBD1
V gene: TRBV6-5

CDR3 DNA: TGTGCCAGCAGTCCCGACAGACCTAATCAGCCCCAGCATTTT
CDR3 protein: CASSPDRPNQPQHF
clone size: -
J gene: TRBJ1-5
D gene: -
V gene: TRBV2

CDR3 DNA: TGTGCCAGCAGGGCCGATAGCGGGATCTCCGAGCAGTACTTC
CDR3 protein: CASRADSGISEQYF
clone size: -
J gene: TRBJ2-7
D gene: TRBD2
V gene: TRBV6-5

CDR3 DNA: TGTGCCATCAGTTTGGACAGCAAACAAGAGACCCAGTACTTC
CDR3 protein: CAISLDSKQETQYF
clone size: -
J gene: TRBJ2-5
D gene: -
V gene: TRBV10-3

CDR3 DNA: TGTGCCAGTAGTATAGTGGCCAGGGGTGAGCAGTTCTTC
CDR3 protein: CASSIVARGEQFF
clone size: -
J gene: TRBJ2-1
D gene: -
V gene: TRBV19

CDR3 DNA: TGTGCCAGCAGTTCCATTAGCCAGAGATCCTACGAGCAGTACTTC
CDR3 protein: CASSSISQRSYEQYF
clone size: -
J gene: TRBJ2-7
D gene: -
V gene: TRBV28

CDR3 DNA: TGTGCCAGCCTGAAACAGGTGGGAGAAAAACTGTTTTTT
CDR3 protein: CASLKQVGEKLFF
clone size: -
J gene: TRBJ1-4
D gene: -
V gene: TRBV6-1

CDR3 DNA: TGTGCCAGCGGACTGAACTCTGGAAACACCATATATTTT
CDR3 protein: CASGLNSGNTIYF
clone size: -
J gene: TRBJ1-3
D gene: -
V gene: TRBV25-1

CDR3 DNA: TGCGCCAGCAGCTTGGCAGGGATCTACAATGAGCAGTTCTTC
CDR3 protein: CASSLAGIYNEQFF
clone size: -
J gene: TRBJ2-1
D gene: -
V gene: TRBV5-1

CDR3 DNA: TGTGCCAGCAGTGCGACCCCGACAGAAGCTAACTATGGCTACACCTTC
CDR3 protein: CASSATPTEANYGYTF
clone size: -
J gene: TRBJ1-2
D gene: -
V gene: TRBV6-4

CDR3 DNA: TGTGCCAGCAGCCCCCTCGGGACAGCTAACTATGGCTACACCTTC
CDR3 protein: CASSPLGTANYGYTF
clone size: -
J gene: TRBJ1-2
D gene: TRBD1
V gene: TRBV7-2

CDR3 DNA: TGTGCCAGCGGACTAGCGGGGGGAGATACGCAGTATTTT
CDR3 protein: CASGLAGGDTQYF
clone size: -
J gene: TRBJ2-3
D gene: TRBD2
V gene: TRBV9

CDR3 DNA: TGTGCCAGCTCACCCTATTCCGGGACAGGACTCTATGGCTACACCTTC
CDR3 protein: CASSPYSGTGLYGYTF
clone size: -
J gene: TRBJ1-2
D gene: TRBD1
V gene: TRBV18

CDR3 DNA: TGTGCCAGCAGTGAATTGACAGGGTCCAGTGGCTACACCTTC
CDR3 protein: CASSELTGSSGYTF
clone size: -
J gene: TRBJ1-2
D gene: TRBD1
V gene: TRBV6-1

CDR3 DNA: TGTGCAGTAAGGCAGGGGGACCGTTTTACCGGGGAGCTGTTTTTT
CDR3 protein: CAVRQGDRFTGELFF
clone size: -
J gene: TRBJ2-2
D gene: TRBD1
V gene: TRBV19

CDR3 DNA: TGCGCCAGCAGCCAAGTAGAACAGCCTACGGGGTACACCTTC
CDR3 protein: CASSQVEQPTGYTF
clone size: -
J gene: TRBJ1-2
D gene: -
V gene: TRBV4-3

CDR3 DNA: TGTGCCAGCAGCTCCCTAGGGACTAGCGGGTCTATTGAGCAGTTCTTC
CDR3 protein: CASSSLGTSGSIEQFF
clone size: -
J gene: TRBJ2-1
D gene: TRBD2
V gene: TRBV7-2

CDR3 DNA: TGTGCCAGCAGTGATGAACGACAGAGCAACCATCAGCCCCAGCATTTT
CDR3 protein: CASSDERQSNHQPQHF
clone size: -
J gene: TRBJ1-5
D gene: -
V gene: TRBV6-1

CDR3 DNA: TGTGCCAGCAGCCTTAGTCGACAGGGTAACAATGAGCAGTTCTTC
CDR3 protein: CASSLSRQGNNEQFF
clone size: -
J gene: TRBJ2-1
D gene: TRBD1
V gene: TRBV7-3

CDR3 DNA: TGTGCCAGCAGTTTTGGAGGGAAGGGCAATCAGCCCCAGCATTTT
CDR3 protein: CASSFGGKGNQPQHF
clone size: -
J gene: TRBJ1-5
D gene: -
V gene: TRBV28

CDR3 DNA: TGTGCCACACGGAAAAGACATCTTAATGAAAAACTGTTTTTT
CDR3 protein: CATRKRHLNEKLFF
clone size: -
J gene: TRBJ1-4
D gene: -
V gene: TRBV19

CDR3 DNA: TGTGCCAGCACTTCAGGGGTTCTAGCCAAAAACATTCAGTACTTC
CDR3 protein: CASTSGVLAKNIQYF
clone size: -
J gene: TRBJ2-4
D gene: -
V gene: TRBV5-8

CDR3 DNA: TGTGCCTGGAGTCGGGACAGGGATATGGGAGCTTTCTTT
CDR3 protein: CAWSRDRDMGAFF
clone size: -
J gene: TRBJ1-1
D gene: TRBD1
V gene: TRBV30

CDR3 DNA: TGTGCCAGTAGTATAGGACAGGTCTCTGGAAACACCATATATTTT
CDR3 protein: CASSIGQVSGNTIYF
clone size: -
J gene: TRBJ1-3
D gene: -
V gene: TRBV19